These T cell receptor beta chains were read from a single sample in a study of T cell responses to AZD1222 COVID-19 vaccine. Repertoires were generated with immunoSEQ multiplex PCR, while TCRdb's copy carries only in-frame clones and drops some. The sample lists roughly 120,000 clones, about 82% occurring once. Sequencing was performed on peripheral blood, taken 28 days after the second AZD1222 dose. These receptors were obtained from an adult who received the AZD1222 COVID-19 vaccine. The CDR3 runs from the conserved cysteine through the conserved F or W. The D gene is left open where the match is weak. Size values are once, few and many counts, or a class for expanded clones, and some rows have none.

D,V,J,size,CDR3,DNA
-,TRBV18,TRBJ1-6,once,CASSPGLMGSPLHF,TGTGCCAGCTCACCGGGGCTGATGGGGTCACCCCTCCACTTT
TRBD1,TRBV27,TRBJ2-3,-,CASRKQGSDTQYF,TGTGCCAGCAGGAAACAGGGGTCAGATACGCAGTATTTT
-,TRBV7-6,TRBJ1-4,-,CASSLVARGANEKLFF,TGTGCCAGCAGCTTAGTCGCTCGGGGAGCTAATGAAAAACTGTTTTTT
-,TRBV10-3,TRBJ2-1,-,CAIRQGDEQFF,TGTGCCATCAGGCAGGGAGATGAGCAGTTCTTC
-,TRBV18,TRBJ1-1,-,CASSPPSATEAFF,TGTGCCAGCTCACCACCGTCGGCCACTGAAGCTTTCTTT
TRBD2,TRBV6-5,TRBJ2-7,-,CASTSAGGSEQYF,TGTGCCAGCACCTCAGCGGGGGGTAGCGAGCAGTACTTC
TRBD2,TRBV4-2,TRBJ2-7,few,CASARERGAFAYEQYF,TGTGCCAGCGCCAGGGAGCGGGGCGCATTCGCCTACGAGCAGTACTTC
-,TRBV5-1,TRBJ2-7,-,CASSVSLTSSYEQYF,TGCGCCAGCAGCGTCAGTCTTACCAGCTCCTACGAGCAGTACTTC
TRBD2,TRBV6-5,TRBJ2-7,-,CASSYSLAAPYEQYF,TGTGCCAGCAGTTACTCGCTAGCGGCCCCCTACGAGCAGTACTTC
-,TRBV28,TRBJ2-2,once,CAIGTQAPGELFF,TGTGCTATTGGTACACAGGCGCCCGGGGAGCTGTTTTTT
-,TRBV5-1,TRBJ2-7,-,CASSLPPAGGGYEQYF,TGCGCCAGCAGCCTACCTCCCGCAGGGGGAGGCTACGAGCAGTACTTC
-,TRBV18,TRBJ1-3,-,CASSLSLDRGNTIYF,TGTGCCAGCTCACTTAGTTTGGACAGAGGAAACACCATATATTTT
-,TRBV9,TRBJ2-1,-,CASNREGWSEQFF,TGTGCCAGCAACAGGGAAGGATGGAGTGAGCAGTTCTTC
-,TRBV6-1,TRBJ1-5,-,CASSEAVWSNQPQHF,TGTGCCAGCAGTGAAGCGGTTTGGAGCAATCAGCCCCAGCATTTT
-,TRBV30,TRBJ1-5,few,CAWSVIGRNNQPQHF,TGTGCCTGGAGTGTAATCGGCAGAAACAATCAGCCCCAGCATTTT
-,TRBV9,TRBJ2-1,once,CASSSMGVGNEQFF,TGTGCCAGCAGCTCCATGGGGGTTGGCAATGAGCAGTTCTTC
-,TRBV9,TRBJ2-1,-,CASSVAGREYYNEQFF,TGTGCCAGCAGCGTAGCAGGACGGGAGTACTACAATGAGCAGTTCTTC
-,TRBV21-1,TRBJ2-5,once,CASSKGSETQYF,TGTGCCAGCTCGAAGGGGTCAGAGACCCAGTACTTC
-,TRBV6-5,TRBJ1-1,-,CASSTVWGRNTEAFF,TGTGCCAGCAGTACTGTCTGGGGCAGGAACACTGAAGCTTTCTTT
-,TRBV24-1,TRBJ2-7,-,CATPSYGGGPYEQYF,TGTGCCACCCCCTCCTACGGAGGAGGACCCTACGAGCAGTACTTC
-,TRBV27,TRBJ2-5,-,CASSPGLSEETQYF,TGTGCCAGCAGTCCCGGACTGAGCGAAGAGACCCAGTACTTC
-,TRBV27,TRBJ2-2,-,CASKDRYGTGELFF,TGTGCCAGCAAGGACAGATACGGCACCGGGGAGCTGTTTTTT
-,TRBV5-6,TRBJ2-7,-,CASSTGTPEQYF,TGTGCCAGCAGCACAGGGACTCCCGAGCAGTACTTC
TRBD2,TRBV5-1,TRBJ2-1,-,CASSLGSGGEQFF,TGCGCCAGCAGCTTGGGGAGCGGGGGTGAGCAGTTCTTC
-,TRBV5-6,TRBJ1-3,-,CASSLGNSGNTIYF,TGTGCCAGCAGCTTGGGCAACTCTGGAAACACCATATATTTT